This T cell receptor (beta chain) was identified during a study of chemoradiotherapy in HPV16-positive cancers. Across the study: A couple of HPV16-positive patients' cells yielded candidate HPV-specific clones and common motifs. Broader study findings: Candidate HPV-specific clones and E7-related TCR motifs grew in tumor during treatment.

To note about this clone: Its cognate antigen is unknown.

Sequencing used immunoSEQ multiplex PCR; TCRdb keeps in-frame clones, though not all of them. The sample contains over 8,000 clones, roughly 86% of which appear only once. Germline V gene sequence: CDR1 LNHDA, CDR2 SQIVND (reference sequence). This CDR3 contains 15 residues. V was pared by 4 bases and J by 1 base, with 11 bases between. The sequenced sample was blood, obtained from a patient who underwent chemoradiotherapy. The chain is built from TRBV19 and TRBJ1-5, with D possibly being TRBD1 (6 bases). This TCR came from a human donor with HPV-associated anogenital cancer. The chain's CDR3 is CASSTWTASNQPQHF. DNA for the CDR3: TGTGCCAGTAGTACATGGACAGCGAGCAATCAGCCCCAGCATTTT.